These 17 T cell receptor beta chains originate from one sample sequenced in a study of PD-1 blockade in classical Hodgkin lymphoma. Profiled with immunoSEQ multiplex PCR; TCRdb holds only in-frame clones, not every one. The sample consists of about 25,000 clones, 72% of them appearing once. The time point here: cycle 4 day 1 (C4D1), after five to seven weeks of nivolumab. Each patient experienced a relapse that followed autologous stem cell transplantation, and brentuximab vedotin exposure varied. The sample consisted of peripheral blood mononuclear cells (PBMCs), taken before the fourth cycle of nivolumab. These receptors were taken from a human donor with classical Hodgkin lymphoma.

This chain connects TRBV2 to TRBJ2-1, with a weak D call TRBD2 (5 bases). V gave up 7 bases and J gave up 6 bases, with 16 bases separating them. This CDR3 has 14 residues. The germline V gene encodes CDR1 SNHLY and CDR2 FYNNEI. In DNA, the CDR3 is TGTGCCAGCACGGGGAGTGGGCTCGCCAATGAGCAGTTCTTC. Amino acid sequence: CASTGSGLANEQFF.

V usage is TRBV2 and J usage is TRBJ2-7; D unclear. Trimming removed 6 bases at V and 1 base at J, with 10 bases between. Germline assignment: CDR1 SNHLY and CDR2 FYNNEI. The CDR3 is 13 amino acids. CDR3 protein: CASSERWSYEQYV. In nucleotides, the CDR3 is TGTGCCAGCAGCGAAAGGTGGTCCTACGAGCAGTACGTC.

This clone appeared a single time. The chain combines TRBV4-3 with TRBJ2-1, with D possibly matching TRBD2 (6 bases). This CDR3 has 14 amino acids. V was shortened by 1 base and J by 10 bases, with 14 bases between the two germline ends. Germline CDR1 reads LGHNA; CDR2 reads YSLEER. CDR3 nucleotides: TGCGCCAGCAGCCAAGTTGGAGGGGCTCGGGAGCAGTTCTTC. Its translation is CASSQVGGAREQFF.

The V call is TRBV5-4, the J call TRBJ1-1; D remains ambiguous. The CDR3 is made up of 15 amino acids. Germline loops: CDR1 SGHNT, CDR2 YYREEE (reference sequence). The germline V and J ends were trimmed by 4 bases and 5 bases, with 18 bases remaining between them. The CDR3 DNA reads TGTGCCAGCAGCCAAGAATTGACAACCGGTACTGAAGCTTTCTTT. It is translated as CASSQELTTGTEAFF. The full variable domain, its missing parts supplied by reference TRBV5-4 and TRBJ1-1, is ETGVTQSPTHLIKTRGQQVTLRCSSQSGHNTVSWYQQALGQGPQFIFQYYREEENGRGNFPPRFSGLQFPNYSSELNVNALELDDSALYLCASSQELTTGTEAFFGQGTRLTVV.

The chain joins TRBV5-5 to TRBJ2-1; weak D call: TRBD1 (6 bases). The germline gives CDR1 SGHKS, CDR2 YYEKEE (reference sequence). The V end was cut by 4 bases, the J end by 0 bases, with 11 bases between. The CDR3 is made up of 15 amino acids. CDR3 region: CASSATGSSYNEQFF. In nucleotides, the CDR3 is TGTGCCAGCAGCGCCACAGGGAGCTCCTACAATGAGCAGTTCTTC.

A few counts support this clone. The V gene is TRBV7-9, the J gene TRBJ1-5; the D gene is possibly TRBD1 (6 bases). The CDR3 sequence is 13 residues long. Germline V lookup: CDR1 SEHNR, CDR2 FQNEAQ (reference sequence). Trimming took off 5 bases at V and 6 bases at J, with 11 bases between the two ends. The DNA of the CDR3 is TGTGCCAGCAGCGCAGGGGATGGTCAGCCCCAGCATTTT. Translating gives CASSAGDGQPQHF.

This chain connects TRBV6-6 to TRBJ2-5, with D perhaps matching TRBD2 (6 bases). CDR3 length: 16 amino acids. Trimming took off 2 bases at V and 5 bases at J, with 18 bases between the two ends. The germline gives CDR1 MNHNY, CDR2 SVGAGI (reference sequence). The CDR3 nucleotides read TGTGCCAGCAGTTACGCCGCGGGGCGGCGGGGTGAGACCCAGTACTTC. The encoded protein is CASSYAAGRRGETQYF.

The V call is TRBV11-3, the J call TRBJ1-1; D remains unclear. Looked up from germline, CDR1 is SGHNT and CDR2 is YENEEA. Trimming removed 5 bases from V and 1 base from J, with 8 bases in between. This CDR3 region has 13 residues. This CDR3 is CASSADTNTEAFF. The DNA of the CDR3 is TGTGCCAGCAGCGCGGATACGAACACTGAAGCTTTCTTT.

CDR3 region: CASSFLGGKEHGYTF. As DNA, the CDR3 is TGTGCCAGCAGTTTTCTAGGGGGCAAGGAACATGGCTACACCTTC. The J gene is TRBJ1-2, the V gene TRBV28; 7 bases align to TRBD1. Germline lookup yields CDR1 MDHEN and CDR2 SYDVKM. V lost 3 bases, J lost 6 bases, and 10 bases stayed unmatched. The CDR3 is 15 amino acids.

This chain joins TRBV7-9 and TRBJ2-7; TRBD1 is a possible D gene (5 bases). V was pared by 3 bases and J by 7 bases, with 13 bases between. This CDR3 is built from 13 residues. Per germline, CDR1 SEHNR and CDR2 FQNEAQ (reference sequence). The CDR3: CASSFDSPGEQYF. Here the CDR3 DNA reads TGTGCCAGCAGCTTCGACAGCCCGGGTGAGCAGTACTTC.

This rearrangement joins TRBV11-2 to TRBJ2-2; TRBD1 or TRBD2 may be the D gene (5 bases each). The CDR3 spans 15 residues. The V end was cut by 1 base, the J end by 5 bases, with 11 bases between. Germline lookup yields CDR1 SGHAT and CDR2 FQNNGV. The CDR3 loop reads CASSLARGETGELFF. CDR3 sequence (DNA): TGTGCCAGCAGCTTAGCCAGAGGGGAGACCGGGGAGCTGTTTTTT. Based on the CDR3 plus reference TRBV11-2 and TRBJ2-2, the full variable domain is EAGVAQSPRYKIIEKRQSVAFWCNPISGHATLYWYQQILGQGPKLLIQFQNNGVVDDSQLPKDRFSAERLKGVDSTLKIQPAKLEDSAVYLCASSLARGETGELFFGEGSRLTVL.

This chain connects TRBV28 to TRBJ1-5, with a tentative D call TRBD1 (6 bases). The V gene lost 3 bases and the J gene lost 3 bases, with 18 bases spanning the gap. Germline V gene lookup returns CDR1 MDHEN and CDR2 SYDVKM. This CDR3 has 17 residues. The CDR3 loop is CASSFLNRVPINQPQHF. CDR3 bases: TGTGCCAGCAGTTTTCTCAACAGGGTTCCTATCAATCAGCCCCAGCATTTT. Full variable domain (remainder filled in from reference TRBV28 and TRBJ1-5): DVKVTQSSRYLVKRTGEKVFLECVQDMDHENMFWYRQDPGLGLRLIYFSYDVKMKEKGDIPEGYSVSREKKERFSLILESASTNQTSMYLCASSFLNRVPINQPQHFGDGTRLSIL.

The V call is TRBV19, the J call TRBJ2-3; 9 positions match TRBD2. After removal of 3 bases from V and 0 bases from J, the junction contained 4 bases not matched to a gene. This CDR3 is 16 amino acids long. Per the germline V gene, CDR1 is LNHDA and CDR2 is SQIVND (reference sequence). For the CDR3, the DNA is TGTGCCAGTAGTATCGGGACTAGCTGGAGCACAGATACGCAGTATTTT. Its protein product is CASSIGTSWSTDTQYF.

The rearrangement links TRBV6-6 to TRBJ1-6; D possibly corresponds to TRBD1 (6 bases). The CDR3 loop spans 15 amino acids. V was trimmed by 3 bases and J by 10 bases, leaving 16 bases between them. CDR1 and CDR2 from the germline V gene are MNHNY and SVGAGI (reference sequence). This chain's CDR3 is CASSYASQGSSPLHF. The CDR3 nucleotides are TGTGCCAGCAGTTATGCTTCGCAGGGGAGCTCACCCCTCCACTTT.

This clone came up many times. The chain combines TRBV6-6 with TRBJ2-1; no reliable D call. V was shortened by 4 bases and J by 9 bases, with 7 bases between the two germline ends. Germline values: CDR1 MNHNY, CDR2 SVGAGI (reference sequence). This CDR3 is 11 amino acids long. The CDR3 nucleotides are TGTGCCAGCAGTTTGGTTGGTGAGCAGTTCTTC. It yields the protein CASSLVGEQFF.

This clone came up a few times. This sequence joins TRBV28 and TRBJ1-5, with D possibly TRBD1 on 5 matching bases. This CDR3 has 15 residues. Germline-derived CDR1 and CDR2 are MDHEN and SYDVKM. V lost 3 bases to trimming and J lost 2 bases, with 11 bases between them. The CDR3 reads CASSLRRGRNQPQHF. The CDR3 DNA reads TGTGCCAGCAGTTTGAGGAGGGGTCGCAATCAGCCCCAGCATTTT.

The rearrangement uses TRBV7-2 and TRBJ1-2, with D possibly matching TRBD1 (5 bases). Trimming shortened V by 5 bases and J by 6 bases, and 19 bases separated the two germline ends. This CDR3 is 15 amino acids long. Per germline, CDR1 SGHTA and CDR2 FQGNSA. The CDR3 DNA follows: TGTGCCAGCAGCCTAGGGCGCCGGGACGGCGATGGCTACACCTTC. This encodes CASSLGRRDGDGYTF. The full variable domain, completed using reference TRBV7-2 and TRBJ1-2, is GAGVSQSPSNKVTEKGKDVELRCDPISGHTALYWYRQSLGQGLEFLIYFQGNSAPDKSGLPSDRFSAERTGGSVSTLTIQRTQQEDSAVYLCASSLGRRDGDGYTFGSGTRLTVV.